This T cell receptor beta chain was captured by sequencing in a study of T cell responses to AZD1222 COVID-19 vaccine. Germline V gene lookup returns CDR1 DFQATT and CDR2 SNEGSKA (reference sequence). The CDR3 runs to 11 residues. The ends were cut back, 2 bases at V and 4 bases at J, with 2 bases in the middle. Study-level results: Across spike, vaccine-associated CD4 TCRs were found, dominant at 160-218 and 743-854. In a largely white British group with more females than males, clonal diversity was possibly underestimated.

The count of this clone is one. No antigen is known for it. Measured with immunoSEQ multiplex PCR; TCRdb has only the in-frame clones, and not every one. The repertoire holds approximately 170,000 clones, with 90% to 95% as singletons. This receptor was identified in an adult in good health. The material sequenced was peripheral blood, taken on day 0 of AZD1222 vaccination. V is TRBV20-1 and J is TRBJ1-4; D remains unclear. The CDR3 loop is CSARLNEKLFF. The CDR3 DNA reads TGCAGTGCTAGACTTAATGAAAAACTGTTTTTT.